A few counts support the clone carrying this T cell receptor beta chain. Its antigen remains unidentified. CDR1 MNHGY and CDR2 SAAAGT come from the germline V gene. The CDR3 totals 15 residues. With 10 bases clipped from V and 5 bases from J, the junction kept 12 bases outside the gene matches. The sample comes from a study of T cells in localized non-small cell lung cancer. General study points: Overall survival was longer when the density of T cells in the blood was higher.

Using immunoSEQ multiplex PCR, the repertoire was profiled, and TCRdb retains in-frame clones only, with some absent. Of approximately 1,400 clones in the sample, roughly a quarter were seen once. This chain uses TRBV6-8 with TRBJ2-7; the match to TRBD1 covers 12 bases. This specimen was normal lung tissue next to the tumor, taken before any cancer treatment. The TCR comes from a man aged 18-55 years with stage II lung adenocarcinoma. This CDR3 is CATRKGGTGGDEQYF. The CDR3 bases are TGTGCCACTCGAAAGGGTGGGACAGGGGGCGACGAGCAGTACTTC.